This TCR beta chain is drawn from a study of T cell responses to AZD1222 COVID-19 vaccine. Trimming removed 4 bases from V and 4 bases from J; junction bases left unmatched: 3. The CDR3 length is 15 residues. Germline assignment: CDR1 SGHTA and CDR2 FQGTGA. This table comes from immunoSEQ multiplex PCR, and its TCRdb copy is limited to in-frame clones, with some not included. Of about 54,000 clones listed, about 89% are singletons. The J gene is TRBJ2-6, the V gene TRBV7-3, with 8 nucleotides matching TRBD2. Sequenced material: peripheral blood, taken 28 days after the second AZD1222 dose. The receptor was derived from an adult who received the AZD1222 COVID-19 vaccine. The CDR3 nucleotides read TGTGCCAGCAGCTCGGGAGGGCCCGGGGCCAACGTCCTGACTTTC. The encoded protein is CASSSGGPGANVLTF. The full variable domain, rest sourced from reference TRBV7-3 and TRBJ2-6, is GAGVSQTPSNKVTEKGKYVELRCDPISGHTALYWYRQSLGQGPEFLIYFQGTGAADDSGLPNDRFFAVRPEGSVSTLKIQRTERGDSAVYLCASSSGGPGANVLTFGAGSRLTVL.